This T cell receptor (beta chain) was sequenced during a study of cytotoxic CD8 clonotypes in ibrutinib-treated CLL. Whole-study context: Samples had a mean of roughly 250,000 productive templates and tens of thousands of productive rearrangements.

This clone was seen more than once but under ten times. This same CDR3 is encoded by further DNA sequences in the sample. Germline CDR1 MDHEN, CDR2 SYDVKM. This CDR3 comprises 15 residues. The V end was cut by 8 bases, the J end by 1 base, with 14 bases between. The table came from immunoSEQ multiplex PCR; TCRdb's copy has only in-frame clones and leaves some out. The sample lists 15,000 to 20,000 clones, roughly two thirds occurring once. Sample: PBMCs, taken before ibrutinib treatment. J is TRBJ1-4 and V is TRBV28; TRBD1 might be the D (5 bases). This clonotype was sampled from a human donor with chronic lymphocytic leukemia. The CDR3 loop reads CASRPVRGTNEKLFF. CDR3 nucleotide sequence: TGTGCCAGCCGTCCGGTGAGGGGAACTAATGAAAAACTGTTTTTT.